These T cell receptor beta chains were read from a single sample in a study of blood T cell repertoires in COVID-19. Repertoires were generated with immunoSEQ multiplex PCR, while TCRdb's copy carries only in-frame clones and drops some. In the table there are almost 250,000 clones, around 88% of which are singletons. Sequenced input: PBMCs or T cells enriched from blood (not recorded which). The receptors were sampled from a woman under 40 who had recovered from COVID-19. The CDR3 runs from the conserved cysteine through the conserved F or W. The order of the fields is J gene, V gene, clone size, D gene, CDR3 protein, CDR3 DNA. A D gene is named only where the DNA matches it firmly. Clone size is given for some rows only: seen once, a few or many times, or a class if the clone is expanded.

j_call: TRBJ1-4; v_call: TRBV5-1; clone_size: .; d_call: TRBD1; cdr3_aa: CASSPDRGGQKLFF; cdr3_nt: TGCGCCAGCAGCCCTGACAGGGGGGGCCAAAAACTGTTTTTT
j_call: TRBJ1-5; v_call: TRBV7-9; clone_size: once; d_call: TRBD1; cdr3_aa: CASSTGTDSNQPQHF; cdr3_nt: TGTGCCAGCAGCACAGGGACAGATAGCAATCAGCCCCAGCATTTT
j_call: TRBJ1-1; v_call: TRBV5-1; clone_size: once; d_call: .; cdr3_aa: CASRLDGEAFF; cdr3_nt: TGCGCCAGCAGATTGGACGGTGAAGCTTTCTTT
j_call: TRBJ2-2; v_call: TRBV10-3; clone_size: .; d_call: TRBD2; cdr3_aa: CAISGPKMGGANTGELFF; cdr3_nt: TGTGCCATCAGTGGGCCAAAAATGGGGGGGGCGAACACCGGGGAGCTGTTTTTT
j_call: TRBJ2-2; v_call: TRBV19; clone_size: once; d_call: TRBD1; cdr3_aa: CASTRRDRANTGELFF; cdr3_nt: TGTGCCAGTACCCGGCGGGACAGGGCGAACACCGGGGAGCTGTTTTTT
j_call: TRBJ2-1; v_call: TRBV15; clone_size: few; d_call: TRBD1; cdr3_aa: CATSITGDSYNEQFF; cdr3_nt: TGTGCCACCAGCATCACAGGGGACTCCTACAATGAGCAGTTCTTC
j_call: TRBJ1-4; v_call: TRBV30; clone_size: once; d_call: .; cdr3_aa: CAWSVAGGEKLFF; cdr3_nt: TGTGCCTGGAGCGTTGCGGGAGGGGAAAAACTGTTTTTT
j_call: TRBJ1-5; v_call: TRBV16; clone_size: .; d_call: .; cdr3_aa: CASSQGQPQHF; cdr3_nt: TGTGCCAGCAGCCAAGGCCAGCCCCAGCATTTT
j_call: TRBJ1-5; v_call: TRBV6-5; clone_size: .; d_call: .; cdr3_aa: CASTRGHDQPQHF; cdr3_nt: TGTGCCAGCACCAGGGGACACGATCAGCCCCAGCATTTT
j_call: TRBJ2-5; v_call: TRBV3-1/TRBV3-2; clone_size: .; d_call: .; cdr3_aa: CASSQGLSPGSEEETQYF; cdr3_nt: TGTGCCAGCAGCCAAGGATTATCCCCAGGCTCAGAAGAAGAGACCCAGTACTTC
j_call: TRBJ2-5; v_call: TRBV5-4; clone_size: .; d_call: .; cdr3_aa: CASSLGQGKGETQYF; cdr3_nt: TGTGCCAGCAGCTTGGGGCAGGGGAAAGGAGAGACCCAGTACTTC
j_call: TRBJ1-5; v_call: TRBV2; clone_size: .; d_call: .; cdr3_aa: CASSTQDVGNQPQHF; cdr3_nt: TGTGCCAGCAGTACACAGGACGTGGGCAATCAGCCCCAGCATTTT
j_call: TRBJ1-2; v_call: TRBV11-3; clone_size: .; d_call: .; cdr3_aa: CASSLGWESFTF; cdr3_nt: TGTGCCAGCAGCTTAGGATGGGAGTCTTTCACCTTC
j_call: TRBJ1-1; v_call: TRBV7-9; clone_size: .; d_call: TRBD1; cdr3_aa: CASSWGQKNTEAFF; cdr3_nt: TGTGCCAGCAGTTGGGGACAGAAAAACACTGAAGCTTTCTTT
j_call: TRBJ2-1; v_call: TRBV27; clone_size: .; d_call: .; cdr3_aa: CASRVTTGTRSNEQFF; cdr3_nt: TGTGCCAGCAGAGTTACAACCGGGACAAGGTCCAATGAGCAGTTCTTC
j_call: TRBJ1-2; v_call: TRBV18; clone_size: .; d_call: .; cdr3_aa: CASSPGQGINYGYTF; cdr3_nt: TGTGCCAGCTCACCTGGGCAGGGTATAAACTATGGCTACACCTTC
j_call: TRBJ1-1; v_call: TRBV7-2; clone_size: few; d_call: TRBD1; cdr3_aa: CASSSTGAMNTEAFF; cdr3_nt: TGTGCCAGCAGCTCGACAGGGGCGATGAACACTGAAGCTTTCTTT
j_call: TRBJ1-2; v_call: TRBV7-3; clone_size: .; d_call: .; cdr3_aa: CASSPRGGGYGYTF; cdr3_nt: TGTGCCAGCAGCCCGCGTGGGGGGGGCTATGGCTACACCTTC
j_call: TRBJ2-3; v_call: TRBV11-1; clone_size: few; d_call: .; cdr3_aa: CASSLATGTDTQYF; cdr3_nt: TGTGCCAGCAGCTTAGCCACAGGGACGGATACGCAGTATTTT
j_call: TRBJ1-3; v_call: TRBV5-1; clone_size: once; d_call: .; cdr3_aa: CASSLERGTGNTIYF; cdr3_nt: TGCGCCAGCAGCTTGGAAAGGGGGACTGGAAACACCATATATTTT
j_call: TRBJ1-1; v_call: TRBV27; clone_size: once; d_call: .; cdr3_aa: CASSDSGLEAFF; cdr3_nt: TGTGCCAGCAGCGACAGCGGGCTAGAAGCTTTCTTT
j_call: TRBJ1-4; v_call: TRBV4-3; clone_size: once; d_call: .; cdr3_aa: CASSQDRGELFF; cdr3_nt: TGCGCCAGCAGCCAAGACAGGGGAGAACTGTTTTTT
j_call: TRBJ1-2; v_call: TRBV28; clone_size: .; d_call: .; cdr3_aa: CASSLYSDTRGLVGYTF; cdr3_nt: TGTGCCAGCAGTTTGTACTCAGATACGCGGGGTCTAGTCGGCTACACCTTC
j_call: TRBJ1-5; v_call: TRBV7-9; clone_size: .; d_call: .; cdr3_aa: CASSPHNQPQHF; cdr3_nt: TGTGCCAGCAGCCCACACAATCAGCCCCAGCATTTT
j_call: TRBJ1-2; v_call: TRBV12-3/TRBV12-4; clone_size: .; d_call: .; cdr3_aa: CATLPRLFIGYTF; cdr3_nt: TGTGCCACACTTCCCCGCCTTTTTATTGGCTACACCTTC
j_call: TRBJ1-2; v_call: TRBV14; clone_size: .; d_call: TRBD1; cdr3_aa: CASSPGTGAYGYTF; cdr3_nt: TGTGCCAGCAGCCCCGGGACAGGGGCCTATGGCTACACCTTC
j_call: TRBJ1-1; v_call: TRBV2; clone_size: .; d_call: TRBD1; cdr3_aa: CASSPRDRGFSLGTEAFF; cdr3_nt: TGTGCCAGCAGCCCCAGGGACAGGGGATTTAGCCTTGGCACTGAAGCTTTCTTT
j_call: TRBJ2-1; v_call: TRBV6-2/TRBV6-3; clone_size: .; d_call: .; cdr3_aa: CASSYSTHNEQFF; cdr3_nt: TGTGCCAGCAGTTATTCGACTCATAATGAGCAGTTCTTC
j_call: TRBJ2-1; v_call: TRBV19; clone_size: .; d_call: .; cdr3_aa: CASSIAFYTPNEQFF; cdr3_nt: TGTGCCAGTAGTATTGCATTCTATACTCCCAATGAGCAGTTCTTC
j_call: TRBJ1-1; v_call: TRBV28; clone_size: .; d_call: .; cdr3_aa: CASNSGDTEAFF; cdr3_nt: TGTGCCAGCAACTCAGGGGACACTGAAGCTTTCTTT
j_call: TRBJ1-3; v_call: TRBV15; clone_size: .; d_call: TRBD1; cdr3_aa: CATSGGTGRNTIYF; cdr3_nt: TGTGCCACCAGCGGGGGGACAGGTCGAAACACCATATATTTT
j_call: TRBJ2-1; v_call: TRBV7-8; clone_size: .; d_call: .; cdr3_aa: CASSLTRQNNEQFF; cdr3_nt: TGTGCCAGCAGCTTGACCCGACAGAACAATGAGCAGTTCTTC
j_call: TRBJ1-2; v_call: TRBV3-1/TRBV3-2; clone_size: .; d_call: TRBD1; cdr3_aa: CASSLHPPGQGINGGYTF; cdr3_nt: TGTGCCAGCAGCCTCCACCCCCCGGGACAGGGTATAAATGGGGGCTACACCTTC
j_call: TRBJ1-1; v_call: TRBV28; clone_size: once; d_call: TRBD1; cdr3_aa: CASSTTGTVNTEAFF; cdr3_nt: TGTGCCAGCTCAACTACCGGGACAGTGAACACTGAAGCTTTCTTT
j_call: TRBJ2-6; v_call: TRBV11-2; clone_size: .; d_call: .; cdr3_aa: CASSLRGAIDASGANVLTF; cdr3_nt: TGTGCCAGCAGCTTAAGAGGTGCGATCGATGCCTCTGGGGCCAACGTCCTGACTTTC
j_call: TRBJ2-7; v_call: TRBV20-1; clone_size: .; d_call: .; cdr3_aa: CSASGLSASGEQYF; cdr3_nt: TGCAGTGCTAGTGGGCTCAGCGCGTCGGGGGAGCAGTACTTC
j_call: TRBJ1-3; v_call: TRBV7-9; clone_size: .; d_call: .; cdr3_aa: CASSLNTIYF; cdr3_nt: TGTGCCAGCAGCCTAAACACCATATATTTT
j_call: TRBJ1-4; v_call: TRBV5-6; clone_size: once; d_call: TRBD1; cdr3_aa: CASSSGTGLLFF; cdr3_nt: TGTGCCAGCAGCTCCGGGACAGGGTTGCTGTTTTTT
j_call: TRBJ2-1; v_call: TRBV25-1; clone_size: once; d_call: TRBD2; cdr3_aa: CASSEFRTSGGYNEQFF; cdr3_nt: TGTGCCAGCAGTGAATTTAGGACTAGCGGGGGATACAATGAGCAGTTCTTC
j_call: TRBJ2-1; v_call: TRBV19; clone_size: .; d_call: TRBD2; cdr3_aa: CASSLRLAGDYNEQFF; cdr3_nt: TGTGCCAGTAGTCTCCGACTAGCGGGAGACTACAATGAGCAGTTCTTC
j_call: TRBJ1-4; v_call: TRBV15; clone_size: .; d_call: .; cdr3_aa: CATSRDRGPKLATNEKLFF; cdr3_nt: TGTGCCACCAGCAGAGATCGAGGGCCGAAGCTTGCAACTAATGAAAAACTGTTTTTT
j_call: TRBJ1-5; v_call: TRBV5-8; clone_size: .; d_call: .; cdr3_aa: CASSLAPDQPQHF; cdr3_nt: TGTGCCAGCAGCTTGGCCCCAGATCAGCCCCAGCATTTT
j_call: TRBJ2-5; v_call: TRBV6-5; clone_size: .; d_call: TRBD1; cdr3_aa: CASSYSSGGTETQYF; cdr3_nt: TGTGCCAGCAGTTACTCGTCAGGGGGTACGGAGACCCAGTACTTC
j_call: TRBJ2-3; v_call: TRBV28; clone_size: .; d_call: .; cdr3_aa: CASSPNSLTDTQYF; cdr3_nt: TGTGCCAGCAGCCCGAATAGTCTCACAGATACGCAGTATTTT
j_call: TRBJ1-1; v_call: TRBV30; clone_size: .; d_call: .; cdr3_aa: CAWSWGGRTEAFF; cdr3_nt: TGTGCCTGGAGTTGGGGGGGACGCACTGAAGCTTTCTTT
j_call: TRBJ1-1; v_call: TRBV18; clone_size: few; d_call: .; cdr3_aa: CASSPRGGEETEAFF; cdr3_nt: TGTGCCAGCTCACCACGCGGGGGCGAGGAAACTGAAGCTTTCTTT
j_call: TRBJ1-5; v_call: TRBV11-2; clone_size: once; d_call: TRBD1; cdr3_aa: CASSAGTGNQPQHF; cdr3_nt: TGTGCCAGCAGTGCCGGGACAGGGAATCAGCCCCAGCATTTT
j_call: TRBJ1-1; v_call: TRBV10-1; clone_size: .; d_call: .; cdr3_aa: CASSESEQNLTASCAFF; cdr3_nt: TGCGCCAGCAGTGAGTCGGAGCAGAACCTAACGGCAAGTTGTGCTTTCTTT
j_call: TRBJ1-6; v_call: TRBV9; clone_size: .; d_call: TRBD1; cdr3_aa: CASSVAQGNSPLHF; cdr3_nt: TGTGCCAGCAGCGTAGCACAGGGGAATTCACCCCTCCACTTT
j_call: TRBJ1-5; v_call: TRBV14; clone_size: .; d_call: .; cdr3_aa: CASSLLGIGQPQHF; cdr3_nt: TGTGCCAGCAGCCTACTAGGGATCGGTCAGCCCCAGCATTTT
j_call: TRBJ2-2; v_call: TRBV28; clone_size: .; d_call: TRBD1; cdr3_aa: CASSLPTGFTGELFF; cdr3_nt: TGTGCCAGCAGTTTACCGACAGGGTTCACCGGGGAGCTGTTTTTT
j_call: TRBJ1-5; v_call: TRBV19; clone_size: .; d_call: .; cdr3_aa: CASNPLGGSRYQPQHF; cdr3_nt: TGTGCCAGTAATCCTCTGGGCGGGAGCAGATATCAGCCCCAGCATTTT
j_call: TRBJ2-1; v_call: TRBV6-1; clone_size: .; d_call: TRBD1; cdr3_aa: CASRPGQRNNEQFF; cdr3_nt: TGTGCCAGCAGGCCGGGACAGAGAAACAATGAGCAGTTCTTC
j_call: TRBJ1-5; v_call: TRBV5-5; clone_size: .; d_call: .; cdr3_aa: CASSEDRNQPQHF; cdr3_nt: TGTGCCAGCAGCGAGGACAGAAATCAGCCCCAGCATTTT
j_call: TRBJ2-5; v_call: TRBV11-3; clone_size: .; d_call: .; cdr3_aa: CASSPTGERETQYF; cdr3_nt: TGTGCCAGCAGTCCGACGGGAGAGAGAGAGACCCAGTACTTC
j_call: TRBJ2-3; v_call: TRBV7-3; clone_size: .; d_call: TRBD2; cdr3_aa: CASSHKGRAGGLTDTQYF; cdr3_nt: TGTGCCAGCAGCCACAAGGGGAGGGCGGGAGGACTCACAGATACGCAGTATTTT
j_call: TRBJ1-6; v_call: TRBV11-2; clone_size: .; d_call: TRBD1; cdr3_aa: CASSRDRAGNSPLHF; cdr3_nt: TGTGCCAGCAGCCGAGACAGGGCAGGGAATTCACCCCTCCACTTT